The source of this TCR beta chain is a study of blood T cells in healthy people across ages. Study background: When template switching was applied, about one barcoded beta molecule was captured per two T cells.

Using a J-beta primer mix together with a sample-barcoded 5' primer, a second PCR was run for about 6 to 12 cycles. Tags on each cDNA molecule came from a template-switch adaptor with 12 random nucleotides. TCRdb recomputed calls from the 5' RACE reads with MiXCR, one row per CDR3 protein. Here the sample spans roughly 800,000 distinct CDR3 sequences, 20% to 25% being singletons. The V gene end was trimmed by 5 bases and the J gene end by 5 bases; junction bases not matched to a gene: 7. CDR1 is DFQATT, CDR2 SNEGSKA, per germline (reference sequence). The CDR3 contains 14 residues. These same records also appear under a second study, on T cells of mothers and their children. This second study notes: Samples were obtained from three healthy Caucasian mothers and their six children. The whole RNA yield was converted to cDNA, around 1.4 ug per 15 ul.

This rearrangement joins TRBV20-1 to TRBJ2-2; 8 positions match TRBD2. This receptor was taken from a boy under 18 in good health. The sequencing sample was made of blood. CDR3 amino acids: CSAAGTRNTGELFF. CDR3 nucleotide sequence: TGCAGTGCTGCCGGGACTAGAAATACCGGGGAGCTGTTTTTT.